This T cell receptor beta chain was retrieved from a study of blood T cell repertoires in COVID-19. Across the study: In each case, the material was cDNA or gDNA derived from T cells, B-cell-depleted T cells, or PBMCs.

Followed over time, Seattle patients had been enrolled while infection was active. The assay was immunoSEQ multiplex PCR, and TCRdb's table has in-frame clones only and misses some. This sample yields some 50,000 clones, of which 87% are seen a single time; less than 2.5% belongs to the top ten. CDR3 size: 13 residues. V was pared by 6 bases and J by 6 bases, with 5 bases of the junction left unmatched. Per germline, CDR1 KGHSH and CDR2 LQKENI. V usage is TRBV18 and J usage is TRBJ1-2; 9 nucleotides agree with TRBD1. This TCR was sampled from a woman aged 80 or older with COVID-19, enrolled during active disease. Sequenced: peripheral blood. Here the CDR3 reads CASSPGTGNGYTF. Here the CDR3 DNA reads TGTGCCAGCTCTCCCGGGACAGGGAATGGCTACACCTTC. The variable domain in full, completed from reference TRBV18 and TRBJ1-2, reads NAGVMQNPRHLVRRRGQEARLRCSPMKGHSHVYWYRQLPEEGLKFMVYLQKENIIDESGMPKERFSAEFPKEGPSILRIQQVVRGDSAAYFCASSPGTGNGYTFGSGTRLTVV.